This TCR beta chain comes out of a study of blood T cell repertoires in COVID-19. For the study at large: From the United States, Italy and Spain came samples of acute and convalescent COVID-19.

Profiling relied on immunoSEQ multiplex PCR, and the TCRdb table lists in-frame clones only, not all of them. Seen here are 140,000 or so clones, 80% to 90% observed once, and the top ten hold roughly 3.2%. Germline loops: CDR1 SGHRS, CDR2 YFSETQ. The CDR3 runs to 16 residues. V was clipped by 0 bases and J by 0 bases, with 10 bases between them. Sequencing was performed on peripheral blood. The chain carries TRBV5-1 and TRBJ1-5; D is unresolved. This receptor was obtained from a woman in her fifties or sixties with active COVID-19. CDR3 amino acids: CASSLGELYSNQPQHF. In DNA form, the CDR3 reads TGCGCCAGCAGCTTGGGGGAGCTTTATAGCAATCAGCCCCAGCATTTT. Full variable domain (rest looked up from reference TRBV5-1 and TRBJ1-5): KAGVTQTPRYLIKTRGQQVTLSCSPISGHRSVSWYQQTPGQGLQFLFEYFSETQRNKGNFPGRFSGRQFSNSRSEMNVSTLELGDSALYLCASSLGELYSNQPQHFGDGTRLSIL.